The clone carrying this T cell receptor beta chain appeared a few times. Its antigen is as yet unknown. The sample originates from a study of T-cell memory formation after mild COVID-19. Points from the study as a whole: Day 15 to 85 contracting clones showed balanced CD4/CD8; later expanders leaned CD4+. Confirmation was lacking for SARS-CoV-2 specificity of second-wave clones that peaked on day 37.

Trimming took 4 bases from V and 0 from J, leaving 10 bases between them. The germline V gene has CDR1 SGHRS and CDR2 YFSETQ. This CDR3 is 14 amino acids long. Employing constant-segment primers, 5'RACE generated TCR alpha and TCR beta cDNA libraries bearing sample barcodes and UMIs. MiXCR was run by TCRdb on the 5' RACE reads, yielding one entry per CDR3 protein. The table lists fewer than 150,000 distinct CDR3 sequences, roughly 20% of them singletons. The rearrangement joins TRBV5-1 to TRBJ1-1; no clear D. The TCR originated in a man between 18 and 29 years old who had mild COVID-19 (a few samples of this study predate the infection). Cell type and time point are not known. Sequencing was carried out using PBMCs or a T cell subset sorted from them (not recorded which). The CDR3 DNA is TGCGCCAGCAGCGTCACGTTGATGAACACTGAAGCTTTCTTT. Translation: CASSVTLMNTEAFF.